This entry describes one T cell receptor (beta chain). No antigen is known for it. The sample is drawn from a study of cytotoxic CD8 clonotypes in ibrutinib-treated CLL. On the study more broadly: Enrolment comprised some 10 relapsed/refractory and approximately 16 treatment-naive patients; approximately 18 were IGHV unmutated. Partial response was seen in about 25 patients and complete response in 2; after median about six years, approximately 14 stayed remitted, about 12 progressed. Study-wide results and limits: Under therapy, public clonotypes either contracted or stayed stable, and they were uncommon. Sustained-remission and progressing patients were not sampled at matched times.

The table came from immunoSEQ multiplex PCR; TCRdb's copy has only in-frame clones and leaves some out. The data show about 28,000 clones, with 57% seen just once and over 4.5% held by the top ten. The CDR3 has 15 residues. The V end lost 1 base, the J end lost 4 bases, and 11 bases lay between the germline ends. Per the germline V gene, CDR1 is SGHTA and CDR2 is FQGNSA. The receptor was derived from a human donor with chronic lymphocytic leukemia. The V gene is TRBV7-2, the J gene TRBJ2-1; D not resolved. This material consisted of PBMCs, taken before ibrutinib treatment. The CDR3 DNA reads as TGTGCCAGCAGCTTAGTTTTGGGCACATACAATGAGCAGTTCTTC. This sequence encodes CASSLVLGTYNEQFF.